The rows below give T cell receptor beta chains drawn from one sample of a study of PD-L1 blockade in urothelial cancer. Using immunoSEQ multiplex PCR, the repertoire was profiled, and TCRdb retains in-frame clones only, with some absent. The sample includes about 76,000 clones, approximately 90% of them seen just once. Material: PBMCs, obtained around atezolizumab (anti-PD-L1) treatment. Receptor source: a woman of 80 years or more with urothelial cancer. Both conserved end residues are part of each CDR3. The D gene is left open where the match is weak. Only part of the rows carry a size: once, few, many, or a class if the clone is expanded.

>TRBJ2-7|NA|NA|TRBV5-6
TGTGCCAGCCACACCCGGACTTTCTACGAGCAGTACTTC
CASHTRTFYEQYF
>TRBJ1-1|NA|TRBD1|TRBV25-1
TGTGCCAGCAGTGATCGTCGAGGGGGCCCGACTGAAGCTTTCTTT
CASSDRRGGPTEAFF
>TRBJ1-1|once|TRBD1|TRBV28
TGTGTCGCGGGACAGACCCGTGAAGCTTTCTTT
CVAGQTREAFF
>TRBJ2-7|NA|TRBD2|TRBV9
TGTGCCAGCAGCGTAGATCGAGCGGGAGACTACGAGCAGTACTTC
CASSVDRAGDYEQYF
>TRBJ2-3|NA|TRBD1|TRBV6-6
TGTGCCAGCAGTTACCCAGGGGGTCAGTATTTT
CASSYPGGQYF
>TRBJ2-5|NA|NA|TRBV14
TGTGCCAGCAGCCAGGACCTGGGGTACAGGGCCCCCAAAGAGACCCAGTACTTC
CASSQDLGYRAPKETQYF
>TRBJ1-2|once|NA|TRBV2
TGTGCCAGCAGTGCCAACAGGGTAGACTATGGCTACACCTTC
CASSANRVDYGYTF
>TRBJ2-7|NA|NA|TRBV28
TGTGCCAGCAGCACGATTTTCGACAGAGCCTACGAGCAGTACTTC
CASSTIFDRAYEQYF
>TRBJ1-4|NA|NA|TRBV30
TGTGCCTGGAGCCCCTACGGGGTGGGTAATGAAAAACTGTTTTTT
CAWSPYGVGNEKLFF
>TRBJ1-1|NA|TRBD1|TRBV5-4
TGTGCCAGCAGCTTAGGACAGGGCACCGCCGGCACTGAAGCTTTCTTT
CASSLGQGTAGTEAFF
>TRBJ2-6|NA|TRBD2|TRBV28
TGTGCCAGCACCGAGGCGGGGGATGGGGCCAACGTCCTGACTTTC
CASTEAGDGANVLTF
>TRBJ2-1|NA|TRBD2|TRBV7-3
TGTGCCAGCAGCTTACTAGCGGGAGGGAATGAGCAGTTCTTC
CASSLLAGGNEQFF
>TRBJ2-7|NA|TRBD2|TRBV28
TGTGCCAGCAGTTTATCCTCAAGCGGGAGCTACGAGCAGTACTTC
CASSLSSSGSYEQYF
>TRBJ2-4|NA|TRBD2|TRBV28
TGTGCCAGCAGTCTTCCCGGGACTAGCGAGGGCATTCAGTACTTC
CASSLPGTSEGIQYF
>TRBJ2-3|NA|TRBD2|TRBV7-9
TGTGCCAGCAGCTTAGGGGCTAGCGGGTGGGGCACAGATACGCAGTATTTT
CASSLGASGWGTDTQYF
>TRBJ1-2|once|NA|TRBV5-6
TGTGCCAGCAGCGACAAAACGACGGATGTCTACTATGGCTACACCTTC
CASSDKTTDVYYGYTF
>TRBJ2-7|NA|TRBD2|TRBV19
TGTGCCAGTAGTACCATAGCGGGAGGGCCTACCGAGCAGTACTTC
CASSTIAGGPTEQYF
>TRBJ2-7|NA|TRBD2|TRBV4-1
TGCGCCAGCAGCCAACAACTAGCGGGAGATCACGAGCAGTACTTC
CASSQQLAGDHEQYF
>TRBJ2-1|NA|NA|TRBV5-1
TGCGCCAGCAGCCCCTCGCAGGGGTATGAGCAGTTCTTC
CASSPSQGYEQFF
>TRBJ2-7|NA|TRBD1|TRBV30
TGTGCCTGGAGCACCGGGACAGGGGGGTACGAGCAGTACTTC
CAWSTGTGGYEQYF
>TRBJ1-1|NA|NA|TRBV7-9
TGTGCCAGCAGCTTCGGTATCTTTCCTGAAGCTTTCTTT
CASSFGIFPEAFF
>TRBJ1-1|NA|TRBD1|TRBV5-6
TGTGCCAGCAGCGCGGACAGGGGGTCTCGAGCTTTCTTT
CASSADRGSRAFF
>TRBJ2-1|NA|NA|TRBV15
TGTGCCACCAGCAGAGATGGCCGATCGGGTGAGCAGTTCTTC
CATSRDGRSGEQFF
>TRBJ1-3|NA|NA|TRBV11-2
TGTGCCAGCAGCTTAGCAGGGTTCGGCTCTGGAAACACCATATATTTT
CASSLAGFGSGNTIYF
>TRBJ1-3|NA|NA|TRBV7-9
TGTGCCAGCAGCCCCGGGTTGTGGAGCAGAAGCTCTGGAAACACCATATATTTT
CASSPGLWSRSSGNTIYF
>TRBJ1-2|NA|TRBD1|TRBV7-2
TGTGCCAGCAGCTTAAAAGGGGGACAGGGGAGGGTCTATGGCTACACCTTC
CASSLKGGQGRVYGYTF
>TRBJ1-5|NA|NA|TRBV29-1
TGCAGCGTTGACTGCGGGGGGGTAGGTACTCGGAGCAATCAGCCCCAGCATTTT
CSVDCGGVGTRSNQPQHF
>TRBJ2-3|NA|TRBD2|TRBV9
TGTGCCAGCAGCTCCAGAACTAGCGACAGCACAGATACGCAGTATTTT
CASSSRTSDSTDTQYF
>TRBJ2-6|NA|NA|TRBV19
TGTGCCAGTAGTATTAGCCAAATCTCTGGGGCCAACGTCCTGACTTTC
CASSISQISGANVLTF
>TRBJ1-3|NA|NA|TRBV4-1
TGCGCCAGCAGCCAAGGGGGGAGAGGGAGGTCCTCTGGAAACACCATATATTTT
CASSQGGRGRSSGNTIYF
>TRBJ2-3|NA|NA|TRBV29-1
TGCAGCGTCTTGGATGGCGGAGATACGCAGTATTTT
CSVLDGGDTQYF
>TRBJ1-5|NA|NA|TRBV19
TGTGCCAGTAGCAGCGTTGCGACAGGTAGAACCATTAGCAATCAGCCCCAGCATTTT
CASSSVATGRTISNQPQHF
>TRBJ2-1|NA|TRBD2|TRBV19
TGTGCCAGTAGTAAGGCGGGAGGGAGTTACAATGAGCAGTTCTTC
CASSKAGGSYNEQFF
>TRBJ1-1|NA|TRBD1|TRBV7-2
TGTGCCAGCCAATTCCGACAGGGCAGGGCCATAAACACTGAAGCTTTCTTT
CASQFRQGRAINTEAFF
>TRBJ2-3|NA|TRBD2|TRBV5-6
TGTGCCAGCAGGCTTGGACTAGCGGGACTCACAGATACGCAGTATTTT
CASRLGLAGLTDTQYF
>TRBJ2-5|NA|TRBD2|TRBV5-1
TGCGCCAGCAGCCCGGGAGATCGTGGGAGGGCCGCGGAGACCCAGTACTTC
CASSPGDRGRAAETQYF
>TRBJ2-1|NA|TRBD2|TRBV5-1
TGCGCCAGCAGCTTCGGGACTAGCGGGATTGATGAGCAGTTCTTC
CASSFGTSGIDEQFF
>TRBJ2-2|NA|TRBD1|TRBV19
TGTGCCAGCGGACAGGGAGTCGCCGGGGAGCTGTTTTTT
CASGQGVAGELFF
>TRBJ2-2|NA|NA|TRBV10-1
TGCGCCAGCAGGGAAACGGGGGAGAACACCGGGGAGCTGTTTTTT
CASRETGENTGELFF
>TRBJ1-2|once|TRBD1|TRBV19
TGTGCCAGTACTCTACAGGGGAAGATTAACTATGGCTACACCTTC
CASTLQGKINYGYTF
>TRBJ1-1|NA|NA|TRBV30
TGTGCCTGGAGTGGGTGGGCGGCGGGCACTGAAGCTTTCTTT
CAWSGWAAGTEAFF
>TRBJ2-3|NA|TRBD1|TRBV19
TGTGCCAGTAGTATCGACAGGGGTGGGACAGATACGCAGTATTTT
CASSIDRGGTDTQYF
>TRBJ2-2|NA|TRBD2|TRBV5-1
TGCGCCAGCAGCTTTCTAGCGGGAGCGAACACCGGGGAGCTGTTTTTT
CASSFLAGANTGELFF
>TRBJ2-7|NA|NA|TRBV27
TGTGCCAGCAGACCTTCGGGTGCAACCTACGAGCAGTACTTC
CASRPSGATYEQYF
>TRBJ2-1|few|NA|TRBV19
TGTGCCAGTAGTATATCCAGGGGCGGGGGGCAGTTCTTC
CASSISRGGGQFF
>TRBJ1-1|NA|NA|TRBV7-9
TGTGCCAGCTTTGACTCTTTGAACACTGAAGCTTTCTTT
CASFDSLNTEAFF
>TRBJ2-5|NA|NA|TRBV18
TGTGCCAGCTCACCACCTAGAGAAAAAGAGACCCAGTACTTC
CASSPPREKETQYF
>TRBJ1-1|NA|NA|TRBV18
TGTGCCAGCTCACCACCGACAGAAAGGGGAGCTTTCTTT
CASSPPTERGAFF
>TRBJ2-7|NA|NA|TRBV7-8
TGTGCCAGCAGCTCAGGACAGACTCTCTCCTACGAGCAGTACTTC
CASSSGQTLSYEQYF
>TRBJ2-7|few|NA|TRBV28
TGTGCCAGCAGACCCGACAGCTACGAGCAGTACTTC
CASRPDSYEQYF
>TRBJ2-3|NA|TRBD2|TRBV19
TGTGCCAGTAGTATAGAACTAGCGGGGTTCACAGATACGCAGTATTTT
CASSIELAGFTDTQYF
>TRBJ2-1|NA|NA|TRBV7-2
TGTGCCAGCAGCCCGTTAGTTCGCCTGAACAATGAGCAGTTCTTC
CASSPLVRLNNEQFF
>TRBJ2-2|NA|TRBD2|TRBV19
TGTGCCAGTAGTATGGCAGCGGGAGCCGGCGGGGAGCTGTTTTTT
CASSMAAGAGGELFF